The T cell receptor beta chain under discussion was sequenced for a study of shared clonotypes between healthy human individuals (dated by TCRdb to the early 2020s). Concerning the study at large: The cohort included three men and a couple of women between 18 and 49 years of age. Per donor, leukapheresis produced somewhere between about 0.8 and 9.5 billion PBMCs. To estimate repertoire size and how much clonotypes are shared between individuals, the study performed deep sequencing of blood TCR repertoires from five healthy adults. To increase sequencing depth and limit assay-specific biases, different laboratories used diverse techniques to prepare libraries and sequence TCR repertoires. The full study reports these points: Because the study included only a small number of donors, the genetic and exposure-history diversity represented was limited. Sampling was limited to blood, and TCR repertoires in tissue likely differ from TCR repertoires in blood. Pairwise subsampling led to the expectation that sequencing depth would affect the degree of clonotype sharing among donors.

The CDR3 has 15 amino acids, counting the end cysteine and phenylalanine. Of the read, only the CDR3 DNA is kept; its 45 bases are in frame from base 1. V and J lose 4 bases and 6 bases, and a span of 19 bases separates them. Reading the germline V gene (reference sequence) gives CDR1 MNHEY and CDR2 SMNVEV. Healthy HIV-negative adults with no recently reported acute infections or vaccinations were included as donors. All donors were Caucasian adults living in Nashville, Tennessee, USA. For unsorted samples, roughly 91 million PBMCs were counted, and genomic DNA was extracted using the QIAamp DNA Blood Mini kit. Blood was collected by leukapheresis, and PBMCs were isolated by Ficoll-Histopaque density gradient centrifugation and then cryopreserved in liquid nitrogen vapor phase. Regarding this clone: No cognate antigen has been identified for it. No much larger clonotype is one base removed from it; base qualities were not supplied.

Using the deep immunoSEQ assay, TCR CDR3 regions were amplified from genomic DNA by multiplex PCR. Genomic DNA extracted from each cell subset was distributed evenly over all wells of several immunoSEQ 96-well plates, and each plate served as one replicate. For unsorted PBMC, roughly 300 ng of genomic DNA, equivalent to about 30,000 T cell genomes, went into each replicate PCR. Genomic DNA from unsorted PBMC was sequenced over ten immunoSEQ deep assay plates. The purified libraries were quantified using a Qubit 3.0 fluorometer, sized with a Bioanalyzer 2100, and then quantified again using the KAPA Library Quantification kit. Every immunoSEQ 96-well plate was sequenced on a separate single-read 150-cycle Illumina NextSeq 550 flow cell. The study's own analysis went as follows. Because the immunoSEQ output included only junctional sequences and no quality scores, the filtering could not be the same as the filtering used for full-length reads. To assign V/J genes and CDR3, sequences were annotated against IMGT germline references using PyIR, a Python wrapper for IgBLAST v1.9. Any read was removed if the V/J assignment was weak (E-value above 1e-6), the CDR3 was missing, or the read contained stop codons, out-of-frame junctions, or ambiguous translated residues. V3J clonotypes were defined as sequences sharing an identical inferred V gene, J gene, and CDR3 amino acid sequence. Percentage overlap between repertoires was computed as shared unique clonotypes divided by the size of the smaller repertoire. Richness of each repertoire was evaluated using RTK rarefaction, the Chao1 estimator, and Recon v2.1 estimates of unobserved clonotypes. Drawn from immuneACCESS, this table holds only the in-frame rearrangements with V and J called that TCRdb kept. Clones are partly lost; checked studies trace under half to an unresolved V gene and leave the rest unexplained. The D gene and trimming were derived from the DNA, and the V and J assignments and clone size from that table. This sample holds about 490,000 clones; 76% were observed only once. The biggest ten clones account for around 13% of the sample.

The sequence joins TRBV27 to TRBJ2-7, with a weak D call of TRBD2 (6 bases match). This TCR was recovered from a woman in her thirties or forties in good health. Some clones in this sample may be carry-over from other donors' samples. The material sequenced was PBMCs. The bases are TGTGCCAGCAGTTATCTGGCCGGGGGAAAAGGCGAGCAGTACTTC. It is translated as CASSYLAGGKGEQYF.